One and the same sample provided the 27 T cell receptor beta chains below, sequenced in a study of blood T cell repertoires in COVID-19. The method was immunoSEQ multiplex PCR; TCRdb's version includes in-frame clones alone and lacks a portion of them. The sample has fewer than 400,000 clones, around 90% seen once; the top ten hold 3%. Sequencing was done on a sample of peripheral blood. Source of these receptors: a human donor in a cohort sampled during active COVID-19.

The V call is TRBV4-1, the J call TRBJ2-2; 7 positions match TRBD2. V was clipped by 4 bases and J by 2 bases; unmatched bases: 7. This CDR3 region has 16 residues. CDR1 and CDR2 (germline): MGHRA, YSYEKL. The CDR3 is CASSPPGGANTGELFF. The CDR3 DNA reads TGCGCCAGCAGCCCTCCGGGAGGTGCAAACACCGGGGAGCTGTTTTTT.

V gene TRBV6-1 combines with J gene TRBJ2-2; 8 positions match TRBD2. Per germline, CDR1 MNHNS and CDR2 SASEGT. V gave up 3 bases and J gave up 1 base; unmatched junction bases: 7. The CDR3 contains 17 residues. The DNA for the CDR3 is TGTGCCAGCAGTGACGAGGTGGCGGGGGGGAACACCGGGGAGCTGTTTTTT. This sequence encodes CASSDEVAGGNTGELFF.

The chain carries TRBV7-6 and TRBJ2-5; D gene ambiguous. Germline-derived CDR1 and CDR2 are SGHVS and FNYEAQ. The ends were cut back, 3 bases at V and 0 bases at J, with 8 bases in the middle. The length of the CDR3 is 14 residues. CDR3 DNA: TGTGCCAGCAGCTTCACCAGGCACCAAGAGACCCAGTACTTC. It translates to CASSFTRHQETQYF.

The chain is built from TRBV20-1 and TRBJ2-1; TRBD2 agrees at 11 bases. The CDR3 loop spans 16 amino acids. Germline values: CDR1 DFQATT, CDR2 SNEGSKA (reference sequence). Losses at the gene ends were 3 bases for V and 1 base for J; bases not matched to a gene: 5. The CDR3 nucleotides are TGCAGTGCTAGTATGGCTAGCGGGGGGTCCTACAATGAGCAGTTCTTC. This translates into CSASMASGGSYNEQFF.

The chain couples TRBV30 to TRBJ2-7, with 7 positions matching TRBD1. The CDR3 has 13 amino acids. Germline lookup yields CDR1 GTSNPN and CDR2 SVGIG (reference sequence). The trim removed 0 bases at V and 4 bases at J, leaving 3 bases unmatched. CDR3 DNA: TGTGCCTGGAGTGTTGGCAGGGGGTACGAGCAGTACTTC. Translating gives CAWSVGRGYEQYF.

The chain joins TRBV5-1 to TRBJ1-5; 11 bases match TRBD1. The CDR3 is 14 residues long. CDR1 is SGHRS and CDR2 is YFSETQ in the germline V gene. V lost 4 bases to trimming and J lost 5 bases; unmatched junction nucleotides: 2. CDR3 in DNA: TGCGCCAGCAGCCAGGGACAGGGGGATCAGCCCCAGCATTTT. This codes for CASSQGQGDQPQHF.

On this clone: Other nucleotide sequences in the sample specify the same CDR3. This rearrangement joins TRBV5-1 to TRBJ1-6; TRBD1 matches at 10 bases. The CDR3 is 14 residues long. Losses at the gene ends were 4 bases for V and 7 bases for J; bases not matched to a gene: 2. CDR1 is SGHRS and CDR2 is YFSETQ in the germline V gene. This CDR3 is CASSLDRGNSPLHF. The CDR3 DNA is TGCGCCAGCAGCCTGGACAGGGGGAATTCACCCCTCCACTTT.

The rearrangement uses TRBV11-3 and TRBJ2-1; TRBD2 might be the D (5 bases). Germline-derived CDR1 and CDR2 are SGHNT and YENEEA. Trimming shortened V by 5 bases and J by 7 bases, and 18 bases separated the two germline ends. The CDR3 has 15 residues. The CDR3 coding sequence is TGTGCCAGCAGCCCTCGGACTCGAGAAATTAATGAGCAGTTCTTC. Its protein product is CASSPRTREINEQFF.

The table lists this clone with a count of one. The J gene is TRBJ2-5, the V gene TRBV4-1, with TRBD1 matching 8 bases. Germline CDR1 is MGHRA and CDR2 is YSYEKL. The V gene end was trimmed by 4 bases and the J gene end by 4 bases; junction bases not matched to a gene: 8. The CDR3 covers 15 residues. CDR3 nucleotide sequence: TGCGCCAGCAGCCGCGGGGACAGGAGCGGAGAGACCCAGTACTTC. Protein product: CASSRGDRSGETQYF.

The V call is TRBV7-8, the J call TRBJ2-2; 10 bases map to TRBD1. There are 17 residues in the CDR3. The ends lost 5 bases at V and 4 bases at J; junction bases unmatched: 10. Germline lookup yields CDR1 SGHVS and CDR2 FQNEAQ. The CDR3 DNA reads as TGTGCCAGCAGCGCGTCGGGGACAGGGGCCACCACCGGGGAGCTGTTTTTT. It specifies CASSASGTGATTGELFF.

The chain has TRBV27 and TRBJ2-3; no firm D call. The CDR3 totals 13 residues. Germline CDR1 MNHEY, CDR2 SMNVEV (reference sequence). Trimming took off 2 bases at V and 1 base at J, with 4 bases between the two ends. The CDR3 here is CASSLPGTDTQYF. The CDR3 region has the DNA TGTGCCAGCAGTTTACCGGGCACAGATACGCAGTATTTT.

This sequence joins TRBV19 and TRBJ2-5; D might be TRBD2 (6 bases). Germline assignment: CDR1 LNHDA and CDR2 SQIVND (reference sequence). The V gene lost 7 bases and the J gene lost 5 bases, with 20 bases spanning the gap. This CDR3 has 15 amino acids. This chain's CDR3 is CASTDGPGDRETQYF. The CDR3 DNA sequence: TGTGCCAGTACCGACGGTCCGGGGGACCGGGAGACCCAGTACTTC.

The chain links TRBV11-2 to TRBJ2-1; 8 bases are shared with TRBD1. Losses at the gene ends were 3 bases for V and 6 bases for J; bases not matched to a gene: 13. The germline V gene encodes CDR1 SGHAT and CDR2 FQNNGV. The CDR3 covers 17 residues. The CDR3 DNA reads as TGTGCCAGCAGCTTTGCGCCCGGGACAGGTTCTATCAATGAGCAGTTCTTC. It is translated as CASSFAPGTGSINEQFF.

On this clone itself: The sample carries other DNA sequences with the same CDR3. This chain uses TRBV7-3 with TRBJ2-1; 13 bases are shared with TRBD2. The CDR3 has 15 amino acids. The germline V gene has CDR1 SGHTA and CDR2 FQGTGA. V lost 2 bases to trimming and J lost 9 bases; unmatched junction nucleotides: 4. CDR3 DNA sequence: TGTGCCAGCAGCTTAGGACTAGCGGGAGTATCTGAGCAGTTCTTC. Translated: CASSLGLAGVSEQFF. Full variable domain (rest looked up from reference TRBV7-3 and TRBJ2-1): GAGVSQTPSNKVTEKGKYVELRCDPISGHTALYWYRQSLGQGPEFLIYFQGTGAADDSGLPNDRFFAVRPEGSVSTLKIQRTERGDSAVYLCASSLGLAGVSEQFFGPGTRLTVL.

V and J are TRBV19 and TRBJ1-5; D is uncertain. The germline V gene encodes CDR1 LNHDA and CDR2 SQIVND (reference sequence). CDR3 size: 14 residues. V was shortened by 7 bases and J by 6 bases, with 16 bases between the two germline ends. The CDR3 DNA reads as TGTGCCAGTACTCCAACGTCCCGGGGTCAGCCCCAGCATTTT. Encoded protein: CASTPTSRGQPQHF.

V gene TRBV28 combines with J gene TRBJ2-7, with 7 bases matching TRBD1. The V and J ends lost 7 bases and 0 bases, in that order; junction bases with no gene match: 6. Germline-derived CDR1 and CDR2 are MDHEN and SYDVKM. The CDR3 sequence is 14 residues long. The CDR3 is CASKPGGSSYEQYF. CDR3 bases: TGTGCCAGCAAGCCAGGGGGAAGCTCCTACGAGCAGTACTTC. Using reference TRBV28 and TRBJ2-7 for the parts outside the CDR3, the full variable domain is DVKVTQSSRYLVKRTGEKVFLECVQDMDHENMFWYRQDPGLGLRLIYFSYDVKMKEKGDIPEGYSVSREKKERFSLILESASTNQTSMYLCASKPGGSSYEQYFGPGTRLTVT.

The chain has TRBV4-2 and TRBJ2-3, with D perhaps matching TRBD2 (5 bases). The CDR3 covers 16 residues. Germline V CDR1 and CDR2: LGHNA, YNFKEQ. With 4 bases removed from V and 0 bases from J, the gap between germline ends came to 14 bases. The CDR3 region has the DNA TGTGCCAGCAGCCCTTCCCCGGGAACTAGCACAGATACGCAGTATTTT. It translates to CASSPSPGTSTDTQYF.

This sequence joins TRBV3-1 (or the pseudogene TRBV3-2) and TRBJ2-1; no clear D gene. Germline V lookup: CDR1 LGHDT, CDR2 YNNKEL (reference sequence). The V end was cut by 0 bases, the J end by 0 bases, with 9 bases between. CDR3 length: 16 residues. CDR3 in DNA: TGTGCCAGCAGCCAAGACTCACTGAGCTCCTACAATGAGCAGTTCTTC. Protein: CASSQDSLSSYNEQFF.

The chain couples TRBV19 to TRBJ2-5, with 7 bases that match TRBD1. This CDR3 comprises 13 residues. V lost 5 bases and J lost 7; bases outside the gene matches: 7. Looked up from germline, CDR1 is LNHDA and CDR2 is SQIVND (reference sequence). This chain's CDR3 is CASSADRVGTQYF. CDR3 sequence (DNA): TGTGCCAGTAGTGCCGACAGGGTAGGGACCCAGTACTTC. Using reference TRBV19 and TRBJ2-5 for the parts outside the CDR3, the full variable domain is DGGITQSPKYLFRKEGQNVTLSCEQNLNHDAMYWYRQDPGQGLRLIYYSQIVNDFQKGDIAEGYSVSREKKESFPLTVTSAQKNPTAFYLCASSADRVGTQYFGPGTRLLVL.

The chain couples TRBV30 to TRBJ1-2; D is unclear. From germline, CDR1 is GTSNPN and CDR2 SVGIG (reference sequence). Trimming stripped 6 bases from V and 5 bases from J, with 19 bases between. The CDR3 length is 14 residues. The CDR3 coding sequence is TGTGCCTGCGGGGATCTAAGCGGGTTGTATGGCTACACCTTC. This codes for CACGDLSGLYGYTF.

V and J are TRBV7-6 and TRBJ2-2; weak D call: TRBD2 (6 bases). CDR1 is SGHVS, CDR2 FNYEAQ, per germline. The CDR3 loop spans 15 amino acids. The V gene lost 0 bases and the J gene lost 7 bases, with 12 bases spanning the gap. In nucleotides, the CDR3 is TGTGCCAGCAGCTTAGCTCCGGGGGTTGGCGGGGAGCTGTTTTTT. As protein: CASSLAPGVGGELFF.

In this sample, this clone turned up a few times. The chain uses TRBV11-2 and TRBJ1-6; weak D call: TRBD1 (5 bases). CDR1 and CDR2 from the germline V gene are SGHAT and FQNNGV. The CDR3 totals 16 residues. Trimming removed 4 bases from V and 10 bases from J, with 20 bases in between. The CDR3 DNA reads TGTGCCAGCAGCTCTTACAAAGGACGGAGGGGCTCACCCCTCCACTTT. It specifies CASSSYKGRRGSPLHF.

The chain recombines TRBV7-8 with TRBJ1-1, with unresolved D. This CDR3 is built from 16 residues. Trimming cost V 1 base and J 0 bases, with 12 bases left between them. Germline V gene lookup returns CDR1 SGHVS and CDR2 FQNEAQ. CDR3 DNA sequence: TGTGCCAGCAGCTTAGTAACGGGGTGGATGAACACTGAAGCTTTCTTT. Its protein product is CASSLVTGWMNTEAFF.

This clone was recorded at least ten times. The same CDR3 can be traced to other DNA sequences in this sample. The chain employs TRBV6-5 and TRBJ1-3; D unresolved. Germline V gene data show CDR1 as MNHEY and CDR2 as SVGAGI. V was shortened by 0 bases and J by 0 bases, with 6 bases between the two germline ends. This CDR3 region has 15 residues. DNA of the CDR3: TGTGCCAGCAGTTACTCGCCTAGCTCTGGAAACACCATATATTTT. Translating it yields CASSYSPSSGNTIYF.

V gene TRBV19 combines with J gene TRBJ2-5, with 14 bases aligning to TRBD2. Unmatched junction bases numbered 2, after V lost 4 bases and J lost 4 bases. Germline V gene data show CDR1 as LNHDA and CDR2 as SQIVND (reference sequence). The CDR3 sequence is 15 residues long. CDR3 in amino acids: CASSNGLAGGETQYF. CDR3 sequence (DNA): TGTGCCAGTAGTAACGGACTAGCGGGAGGAGAGACCCAGTACTTC. Based on the CDR3 plus reference TRBV19 and TRBJ2-5, the full variable domain is DGGITQSPKYLFRKEGQNVTLSCEQNLNHDAMYWYRQDPGQGLRLIYYSQIVNDFQKGDIAEGYSVSREKKESFPLTVTSAQKNPTAFYLCASSNGLAGGETQYFGPGTRLLVL.

This chain connects TRBV6-5 to TRBJ2-7; D not resolved. This CDR3 has 12 amino acids. V dropped 7 bases and J dropped 0 bases, with 7 bases sitting between them. CDR1 is MNHEY and CDR2 is SVGAGI in the germline V gene. CDR3 region: CASTPSSYEQYF. Here the CDR3 DNA reads TGTGCCAGCACCCCGAGCTCCTACGAGCAGTACTTC.

V gene TRBV29-1 combines with J gene TRBJ2-7, with a weak D call TRBD1 (5 bases). The CDR3 length is 12 residues. Germline V CDR1 and CDR2: SQVTM, ANQGSEA. V lost 7 bases, J lost 5 bases, and 15 bases lay in between. CDR3 nucleotide sequence: TGCAGCGGTTACGTCAGGGTCCACGAGCAGTACTTC. This codes for CSGYVRVHEQYF.